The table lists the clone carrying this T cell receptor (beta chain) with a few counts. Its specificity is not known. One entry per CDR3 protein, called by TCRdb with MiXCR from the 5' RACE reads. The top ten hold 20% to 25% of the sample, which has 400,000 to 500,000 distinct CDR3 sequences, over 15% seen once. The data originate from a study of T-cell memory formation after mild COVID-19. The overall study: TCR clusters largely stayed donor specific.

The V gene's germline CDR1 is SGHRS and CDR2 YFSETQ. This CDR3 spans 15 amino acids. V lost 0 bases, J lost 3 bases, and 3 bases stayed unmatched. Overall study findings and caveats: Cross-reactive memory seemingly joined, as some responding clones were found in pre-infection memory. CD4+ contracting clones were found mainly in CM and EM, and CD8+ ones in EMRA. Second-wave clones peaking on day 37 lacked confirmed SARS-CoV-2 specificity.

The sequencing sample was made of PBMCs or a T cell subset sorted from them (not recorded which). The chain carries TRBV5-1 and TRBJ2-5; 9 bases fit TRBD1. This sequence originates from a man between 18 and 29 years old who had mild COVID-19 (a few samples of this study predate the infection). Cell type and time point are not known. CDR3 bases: TGCGCCAGCAGCTTGGGACAGGGGGGAAAAGAGACCCAGTACTTC. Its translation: CASSLGQGGKETQYF.